This T cell receptor (beta chain) was recovered during a study of blood T cell repertoires in COVID-19. About the study: Acute-phase and convalescent COVID-19 samples originated in the United States, Italy and Spain. The analysed material was cDNA or gDNA that came from T cells, B-cell-depleted T cells, or PBMCs.

Per the original data handling: Counts of nucleated cells, estimated from reference gene primer amplification, were obtained. Only in-frame clones appear in the TCRdb table, and some are missing; sequencing was by immunoSEQ multiplex PCR. V and J calls and clone size are copied from that table; D and trimming were computed from the DNA. Of approximately 50,000 clones in the sample, about 91% were seen once. The V gene's germline CDR1 is SGHAT and CDR2 FQNNGV. J was trimmed by 2 bases and V by 6 bases; bases with no gene match: 4. The CDR3 sequence is 15 residues long. This clonotype was sampled from a man between 50 and 59 years old with active COVID-19. This chain connects TRBV11-2 to TRBJ2-6; 7 bases fit TRBD1. Specimen: peripheral blood. CDR3 region: CASSNRGAGANVLTF. Written as DNA, the CDR3 is TGTGCCAGCAGTAACAGGGGCGCTGGGGCCAACGTCCTGACTTTC.